This T cell receptor (beta chain) comes out of a study of T cells in localized non-small cell lung cancer. Study results and caveats: Adjacent lung tissue had a median roughly 62 of the top 100 clones found in the tumor. Higher adjacent-lung clonality was associated with shorter survival. Uninvolved adjacent lung, not tumor, had the highest T cell clonality.

With respect to this clone: Its antigen is not known.

Assay: immunoSEQ multiplex PCR; the TCRdb copy retains only in-frame clones and omits some. The sample has 1,500 to 2,000 clones, approximately 25% seen once; the top ten hold approximately 17%. The sequenced sample was normal lung tissue next to the tumor, obtained before any cancer treatment. This clonotype was sampled from a female donor over 55 with stage I lung adenocarcinoma.

The CDR3 sequence: CASSPDRGRTEAFF. Written as DNA, the CDR3 is TGCGCCAGCAGCCCGGACAGGGGGAGGACTGAAGCTTTCTTT. This chain joins TRBV10-2 and TRBJ1-1; 10 bases map to TRBD1. This CDR3 spans 14 amino acids. The junction had 6 bases not matched to a gene; V was cut back by 6 bases and J by 5 bases. CDR1 and CDR2 from the germline V gene are WSHSY and SAAADI.